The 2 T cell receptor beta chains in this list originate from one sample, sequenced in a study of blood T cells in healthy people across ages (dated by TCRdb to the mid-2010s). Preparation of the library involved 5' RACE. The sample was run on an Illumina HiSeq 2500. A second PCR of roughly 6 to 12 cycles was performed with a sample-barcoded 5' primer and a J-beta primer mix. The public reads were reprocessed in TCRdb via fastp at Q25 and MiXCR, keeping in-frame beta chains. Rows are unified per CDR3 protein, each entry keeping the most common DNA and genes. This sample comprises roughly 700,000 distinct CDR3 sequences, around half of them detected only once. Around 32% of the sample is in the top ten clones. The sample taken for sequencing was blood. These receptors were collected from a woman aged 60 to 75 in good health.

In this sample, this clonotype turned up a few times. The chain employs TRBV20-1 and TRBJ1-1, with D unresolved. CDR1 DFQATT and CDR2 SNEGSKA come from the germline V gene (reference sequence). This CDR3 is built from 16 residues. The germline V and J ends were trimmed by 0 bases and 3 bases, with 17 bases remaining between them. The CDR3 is CSARDRRRAQDTEAFF. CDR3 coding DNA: TGCAGTGCTAGAGATCGCCGAAGGGCGCAGGACACTGAAGCTTTCTTT.

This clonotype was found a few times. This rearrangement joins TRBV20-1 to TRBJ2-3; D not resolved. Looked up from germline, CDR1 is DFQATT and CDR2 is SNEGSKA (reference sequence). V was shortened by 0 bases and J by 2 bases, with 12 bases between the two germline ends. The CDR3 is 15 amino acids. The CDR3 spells CSARDFGRSTDTQYF. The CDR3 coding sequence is TGCAGTGCTAGAGATTTTGGGCGCTCCACAGATACGCAGTATTTT.